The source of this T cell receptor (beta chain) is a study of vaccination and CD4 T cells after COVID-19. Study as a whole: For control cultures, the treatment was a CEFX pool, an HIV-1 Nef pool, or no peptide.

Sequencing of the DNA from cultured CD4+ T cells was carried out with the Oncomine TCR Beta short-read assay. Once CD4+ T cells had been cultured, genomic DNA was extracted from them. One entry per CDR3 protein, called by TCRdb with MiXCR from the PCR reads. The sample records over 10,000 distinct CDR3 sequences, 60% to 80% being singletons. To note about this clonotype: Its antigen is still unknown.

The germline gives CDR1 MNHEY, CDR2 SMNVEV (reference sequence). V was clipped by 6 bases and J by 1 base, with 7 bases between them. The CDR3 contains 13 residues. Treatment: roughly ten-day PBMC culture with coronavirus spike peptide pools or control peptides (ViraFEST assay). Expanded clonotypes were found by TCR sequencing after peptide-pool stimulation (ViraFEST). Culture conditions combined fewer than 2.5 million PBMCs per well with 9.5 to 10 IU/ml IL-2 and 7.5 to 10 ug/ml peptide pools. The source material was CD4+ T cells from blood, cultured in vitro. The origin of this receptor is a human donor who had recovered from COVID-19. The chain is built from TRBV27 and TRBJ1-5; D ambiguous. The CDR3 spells CASSRTSNQPQHF. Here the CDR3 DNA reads TGTGCCAGCAGCCGAACCAGCAATCAGCCCCAGCATTTT.